Each of the 22 T cell receptor beta chains below was sequenced from the same sample in a study of glioma-infiltrating T cells after dendritic cell vaccination. Libraries were prepared by immunoSEQ multiplex PCR; TCRdb keeps only in-frame clonotypes and omits some of them. Of tens of thousands of clones listed, about four fifths are singletons. Here the sequenced sample was blood, taken before dendritic cell vaccination. Source of these receptors: a human donor with glioblastoma.

This clone was counted a single time. The chain employs TRBV7-9 and TRBJ1-1; a weak D match, TRBD1 (5 bases). Germline V gene lookup returns CDR1 SEHNR and CDR2 FQNEAQ (reference sequence). This CDR3 contains 12 residues. The germline V and J ends were trimmed by 7 bases and 6 bases, with 12 bases remaining between them. The CDR3 is CASTRGGPEAFF. The CDR3 DNA sequence: TGTGCCAGCACCCGGGGGGGACCTGAAGCTTTCTTT.

The chain carries TRBV7-3 and TRBJ2-1; TRBD2 aligns across 7 bases. In germline, CDR1 is SGHTA, CDR2 FQGTGA. The junction had 8 bases not matched to a gene; V was cut back by 2 bases and J by 4 bases. CDR3 length: 16 residues. Written as DNA, the CDR3 is TGTGCCAGCAGCTTACGGGGAGGGCAATCTTACAATGAGCAGTTCTTC. This gives the protein CASSLRGGQSYNEQFF.

This chain connects TRBV6-6 to TRBJ2-2; D is unresolved. The V end was cut by 7 bases, the J end by 4 bases, with 16 bases between. The CDR3 contains 15 residues. Germline V CDR1 and CDR2: MNHNY, SVGAGI (reference sequence). The CDR3 nucleotides read TGTGCCAGCACTTTAGGAAACAGCTTCACCGGGGAGCTGTTTTTT. This gives the protein CASTLGNSFTGELFF.

J is TRBJ2-7 and V is TRBV28, with D possibly being TRBD1 (6 bases). The V gene's germline CDR1 is MDHEN and CDR2 SYDVKM. The CDR3 length is 14 residues. V was trimmed by 6 bases and J by 2 bases, leaving 14 bases between them. CDR3 region: CASRSGQSTYEQYV. The CDR3 DNA follows: TGTGCCAGCAGGTCAGGACAGTCAACCTACGAGCAGTACGTC.

The chain recombines TRBV5-5 with TRBJ2-1; the D gene is possibly TRBD2 (6 bases). This CDR3 is 14 amino acids long. Trimming left V 0 bases short and J 4 bases short, with 8 bases between. In germline, CDR1 is SGHKS, CDR2 YYEKEE (reference sequence). The CDR3 loop is CASSLVLAYNEQFF. CDR3 bases: TGTGCCAGCAGCTTGGTGCTAGCGTACAATGAGCAGTTCTTC.

This chain uses TRBV19 with TRBJ1-5; D not certain. Germline lookup yields CDR1 LNHDA and CDR2 SQIVND (reference sequence). The length of the CDR3 is 12 residues. V was shortened by 2 bases and J by 11 bases, with 10 bases between the two germline ends. CDR3 region: CASSIWEETQHF. The CDR3 bases are TGTGCCAGTAGTATATGGGAGGAGACCCAGCATTTT.

This sequence joins TRBV19 and TRBJ2-1, with TRBD2 matching 7 bases. Germline V gene lookup returns CDR1 LNHDA and CDR2 SQIVND (reference sequence). V trimming: 5 bases; J trimming: 4 bases; junction bases outside the gene matches: 8. The CDR3 sequence is 15 residues long. CDR3 in DNA: TGTGCCAGTAGTCTTCCGGGACTACTATACAATGAGCAGTTCTTC. Translated: CASSLPGLLYNEQFF.

This chain connects TRBV14 to TRBJ2-7, with TRBD1 as a possible D gene (6 bases). Germline V CDR1 and CDR2: SGHDN, FVKESK. Deletions cut 5 bases from V and 3 bases from J, with 11 bases between. This CDR3 comprises 13 residues. DNA of the CDR3: TGTGCCAGCAGCTATACACAGGGCTACGAGCAGTACTTC. This encodes CASSYTQGYEQYF.

V gene TRBV5-1 combines with J gene TRBJ2-5; D is ambiguous. Germline CDR1 and CDR2: SGHRS and YFSETQ. V was shortened by 5 bases and J by 3 bases, with 8 bases between the two germline ends. The CDR3 is 12 amino acids. The CDR3 is CASSRVEETQYF. DNA of the CDR3: TGCGCCAGCAGTCGGGTGGAAGAGACCCAGTACTTC.

This clone has only a few counts. A read error may account for a junction end that differs from germline. J is TRBJ2-1 and V is TRBV2; 9 positions agree with TRBD2. Germline assignment: CDR1 SNHLY and CDR2 FYNNEI. This CDR3 comprises 16 residues. In DNA, the CDR3 is TGCGACCAGCGAGATAAAGGCGGGGGGGGGATCAATGAGCAGTTCTTC. Its protein product is CDQRDKGGGGINEQFF.

V usage is TRBV11-2 and J usage is TRBJ1-2; D is undetermined. Germline assignment: CDR1 SGHAT and CDR2 FQNNGV. This CDR3 is 15 amino acids long. The V and J ends lost 1 base and 5 bases respectively, with 14 bases between them. Here the CDR3 DNA reads TGTGCCAGCAGCTTAGCTGCGGGCGGGAGGTATGGCTACACCTTC. Translating it yields CASSLAAGGRYGYTF.

The rearrangement joins TRBV6-6 to TRBJ1-5; the match to TRBD1 covers 7 bases. This CDR3 region has 15 residues. Germline V lookup: CDR1 MNHNY, CDR2 SVGAGI (reference sequence). The junction had 6 bases not matched to a gene; V was cut back by 5 bases and J by 2 bases. DNA of the CDR3: TGTGCCAGCAGTCCAACCGGGACAGGCAATCAGCCCCAGCATTTT. Its translation: CASSPTGTGNQPQHF.

The CDR3 sequence is CASSPKEKGQANTIYF. DNA of the CDR3: TGTGCCAGCAGCCCGAAAGAGAAGGGACAGGCAAACACCATATATTTT. V and J are TRBV14 and TRBJ1-3; 8 bases fit TRBD1. From germline, CDR1 is SGHDN and CDR2 FVKESK. This CDR3 is built from 16 residues. After removal of 4 bases from V and 6 bases from J, the junction contained 11 bases not matched to a gene.

The chain joins TRBV5-1 to TRBJ2-3; 13 positions agree with TRBD2. CDR3 length equals 18 residues. V shed 2 bases, J shed 6 bases, and the junction held 12 bases outside the gene matches. Germline-derived CDR1 and CDR2 are SGHRS and YFSETQ. In nucleotides, the CDR3 is TGCGCCAGCAGCTTCTCACTAGCGGGGGGGACGGGTCTCGATACGCAGTATTTT. Encoded protein: CASSFSLAGGTGLDTQYF.

This chain connects TRBV2 to TRBJ2-5; TRBD2 matches at 12 bases. After removal of 6 bases from V and 4 bases from J, the junction contained 6 bases not matched to a gene. Germline V gene lookup returns CDR1 SNHLY and CDR2 FYNNEI. CDR3 length equals 15 residues. CDR3 in DNA: TGTGCCAGCAGCCCCGGACTAGCGGGATCAGAGACCCAGTACTTC. Its protein is CASSPGLAGSETQYF.

V and J are TRBV7-2 and TRBJ2-5; D is possibly TRBD1 (6 bases). The length of the CDR3 is 14 residues. V lost 5 bases and J lost 5, with 15 bases in between. Per the germline V gene, CDR1 is SGHTA and CDR2 is FQGNSA. As DNA, the CDR3 is TGTGCCAGCAGCGTACAGGGCTCTGGGGAGACCCAGTACTTC. Amino acids: CASSVQGSGETQYF.

The chain carries TRBV2 and TRBJ2-3; 15 nucleotides agree with TRBD2. Trimming at V came to 1 base and at J to 4 bases, leaving 3 bases not matched to a gene. This CDR3 comprises 17 residues. Germline CDR1 SNHLY, CDR2 FYNNEI. CDR3 nucleotide sequence: TGTGCCAGCAGTGAAGAGGGACTAGCGGGGGGTGCAGATACGCAGTATTTT. Amino acids: CASSEEGLAGGADTQYF.

CDR3: CASRFEGANQPQHF. DNA for the CDR3: TGTGCCAGTAGATTTGAGGGGGCGAATCAGCCCCAGCATTTT. This chain links TRBV19 with TRBJ1-5; TRBD1 matches at 7 bases. Germline V gene lookup returns CDR1 LNHDA and CDR2 SQIVND (reference sequence). The CDR3 is 14 residues long. The V and J ends lost 6 bases and 4 bases, in that order; junction bases with no gene match: 6.

In its sample, this clone was seen many times. The V and J genes are TRBV6-6 and TRBJ1-4; D possibly corresponds to TRBD1 (5 bases). This CDR3 is built from 14 residues. Trimming shortened V by 5 bases and J by 12 bases, and 19 bases separated the two germline ends. Germline-derived CDR1 and CDR2 are MNHNY and SVGAGI (reference sequence). The CDR3 DNA sequence: TGTGCCAGCAGTCCAGCCCAATTATCGGGGGAACTGTTTTTT. Encoded protein: CASSPAQLSGELFF.

The chain is built from TRBV5-7 and TRBJ1-5, with TRBD1 identical over 7 bases. TRBV5-7 is an ORF for which the function is uncertain. The CDR3 has 19 amino acids. Trimming removed 8 bases from V and 3 bases from J; junction bases left unmatched: 23. The CDR3 DNA reads TGTGCCAGAAAGCTTAGGGGGCGACAGCTCGTAGATAACAATCAGCCCCAGCATTTT. It codes for CARKLRGRQLVDNNQPQHF.

J is TRBJ2-1 and V is TRBV4-2, with 9 bases matching TRBD2. After removal of 6 bases from V and 0 bases from J, the junction contained 6 bases not matched to a gene. Germline values: CDR1 LGHNA, CDR2 YNFKEQ. The length of the CDR3 is 16 residues. The CDR3 region has the DNA TGTGCCAGCAGTTCTAGCGGGGAAAGCTCCTACAATGAGCAGTTCTTC. Protein: CASSSSGESSYNEQFF.

This chain links TRBV15 with TRBJ1-6; TRBD1 matches 8 bases. Per the germline V gene, CDR1 is LNHNV and CDR2 is YYDKDF (reference sequence). The CDR3 sequence is 15 residues long. The V and J ends lost 4 bases and 9 bases, in that order; junction bases with no gene match: 8. CDR3 DNA sequence: TGTGCCACCAGCACAGATAGACAGGGGATTTCACCCCTCCACTTT. Amino acids: CATSTDRQGISPLHF.